The entry below describes one T cell receptor (beta chain). Germline V gene lookup returns CDR1 SGHRS and CDR2 YFSETQ. The CDR3 length is 15 residues. V gave up 5 bases and J gave up 5 bases; unmatched junction bases: 8. The entry originates in a study of early stage breast cancer tumors. Each sample had two DNA replicates, 0.45 to 0.65 ug blood or about 1.5 ug tissue. Profiled with immunoSEQ multiplex PCR; TCRdb holds only in-frame clones, not every one. The data contain 69,000 or so clones, 65% to 85% of them singletons. This TCR was sampled from a person in their 40s with breast cancer. The material sequenced was blood. The chain joins TRBV5-1 to TRBJ2-7; 12 bases match TRBD2. CDR3 in amino acids: CASSYGLAGINEQYF. CDR3 nucleotides: TGCGCCAGCAGTTACGGACTAGCGGGAATAAACGAGCAGTACTTC.